This TCR beta chain stems from a study of T cell responses to AZD1222 COVID-19 vaccine. General study findings and limits: Clonal diversity may have been underestimated in mostly white British donors. Of the AZD1222 recipients, only 6 or 7 were seropositive at baseline. Sampling that yielded the repertoires occurred only after the peak T cell response.

The table came from immunoSEQ multiplex PCR; TCRdb's copy has only in-frame clones and leaves some out. The sample yields 95,000 to 150,000 clones, approximately 89% seen once. As for this clone: Its antigen is not known.

Second-dose intervals near 4 or 12 weeks were combined. This CDR3 has 15 residues. V lost 2 bases and J lost 1; bases outside the gene matches: 5. Germline CDR1 SGHNT, CDR2 YYREEE (reference sequence). V and J are TRBV5-4 and TRBJ2-7; TRBD1 aligns across 8 bases. The sequencing used peripheral blood, collected 28 days after the second AZD1222 dose. This clonotype originated in an adult who received the AZD1222 COVID-19 vaccine. The CDR3 region is CASSFIGQGSYEQYF. The CDR3 DNA reads as TGTGCCAGCAGCTTCATAGGACAGGGATCCTACGAGCAGTACTTC.